These 27 T cell receptor beta chains share one sample of origin, sequenced in a study of blood T cell repertoires in COVID-19. Sequencing was performed with immunoSEQ multiplex PCR; in TCRdb, only in-frame clones are kept and a portion is missing. Among about 140,000 clones listed, roughly 78% were seen once. The material sequenced was peripheral blood. These receptors came from a man aged 55 to 70 with acute or convalescent COVID-19.

In this sample, this clone turned up a few times. J is TRBJ2-1 and V is TRBV11-1, with 9 bases identical to TRBD2. The J segment lost 4 bases and the V segment lost 4 bases, leaving 2 bases of the junction unmatched. Germline values: CDR1 SGHAT, CDR2 FQDESV (reference sequence). The CDR3 contains 14 residues. The CDR3 is CASSSLAGYNEQFF. CDR3 nucleotide sequence: TGTGCCAGCAGCTCCCTAGCGGGATACAATGAGCAGTTCTTC.

The genes are TRBV28 and TRBJ2-7; tentatively, D is TRBD1 (5 bases). Germline values: CDR1 MDHEN, CDR2 SYDVKM. The CDR3 consists of 14 residues. Trimming left V 3 bases short and J 4 bases short, with 13 bases between. The CDR3 DNA reads as TGTGCCAGCAGTTTTCCCAGGGTCGTGTACGAGCAGTACTTC. Residues: CASSFPRVVYEQYF.

The chain is built from TRBV6-2 or TRBV6-3 and TRBJ2-7; TRBD1 agrees at 7 bases. V was clipped by 8 bases and J by 1 base; unmatched bases: 8. CDR1 is MNHEY, CDR2 SVGEGT, per germline. The CDR3 consists of 14 residues. The CDR3 region has the DNA TGTGCCAGCGGCCACAGGGGTCCTTCCTACGAGCAGTACTTC. Translating gives CASGHRGPSYEQYF.

The gene calls are TRBV4-2 and TRBJ1-5, with a tentative D call TRBD1 (5 bases). This CDR3 is 14 amino acids long. Looked up from germline, CDR1 is LGHNA and CDR2 is YNFKEQ. V was pared by 3 bases and J by 2 bases, with 8 bases between. CDR3 nucleotides: TGTGCCAGCAGCCAGGGGCTCGGCAATCAGCCCCAGCATTTT. This sequence encodes CASSQGLGNQPQHF.

The V gene is TRBV5-1, the J gene TRBJ2-5, with D possibly TRBD2 on 5 matching bases. V was pared by 3 bases and J by 1 base, with 13 bases between. Per germline, CDR1 SGHRS and CDR2 YFSETQ. This CDR3 is 15 amino acids long. The DNA for the CDR3 is TGCGCCAGCAGCTCGTCGGGGTACCCCCAAGAGACCCAGTACTTC. This codes for CASSSSGYPQETQYF.

This sequence joins TRBV7-6 and TRBJ2-3, with D perhaps TRBD1 (6 bases). Germline lookup yields CDR1 SGHVS and CDR2 FNYEAQ. The CDR3 is 16 amino acids. The V and J ends lost 1 base and 6 bases respectively, with 17 bases between them. The CDR3 coding sequence is TGTGCCAGCAGCTTAGAGGTGCGGACCACAGGGGATACGCAGTATTTT. Amino acid sequence: CASSLEVRTTGDTQYF.

This sequence joins TRBV24-1 and TRBJ2-3; weak D call: TRBD1 (7 bases). V was clipped by 4 bases and J by 2 bases, with 12 bases between them. The length of the CDR3 is 15 residues. Germline V gene sequence: CDR1 KGHDR, CDR2 SFDVKD. Here the CDR3 reads CATSDPRGDTDTQYF. The CDR3 DNA sequence: TGTGCCACCAGTGACCCCAGGGGGGACACAGATACGCAGTATTTT.

This chain connects TRBV4-3 to TRBJ2-5; no reliable D call. The CDR3 totals 13 residues. Germline CDR1 is LGHNA and CDR2 is YSLEER. V shed 1 base and J shed 4 bases, with 7 bases lying between them. The CDR3 DNA reads as TGCGCCAGCAGCCAAGTAGCATCAGAGACCCAGTACTTC. As protein: CASSQVASETQYF.

This chain links TRBV6-5 with TRBJ1-2; D ambiguous. V lost 8 bases, J lost 3 bases, and 13 bases lay in between. CDR1 and CDR2 (germline): MNHEY, SVGAGI. The CDR3 loop spans 13 amino acids. Written as DNA, the CDR3 is TGTGCCAGCCAATCCTCTCGAGACTATGGCTACACCTTC. Translation gives CASQSSRDYGYTF.

The DNA for the CDR3 is TGTGCCAGCAGCTTTGTCCCTAGCGACGAGCAGTACTTC. Encoded protein: CASSFVPSDEQYF. The chain combines TRBV5-4 with TRBJ2-7; D might be TRBD2 (6 bases). The CDR3 has 13 amino acids. V dropped 2 bases and J dropped 5 bases, with 11 bases sitting between them. Germline assignment: CDR1 SGHNT and CDR2 YYREEE (reference sequence).

The gene calls are TRBV7-9 and TRBJ2-3, with 10 bases fitting TRBD2. In germline, CDR1 is SEHNR, CDR2 FQNEAQ (reference sequence). The CDR3 sequence is 14 residues long. J gave up 6 bases and V 4 bases, and 4 bases lay outside the gene matches. The CDR3 nucleotides read TGTGCCAGCAGCTCTCTAGCGGGAGTTGATACGCAGTATTTT. Amino acids: CASSSLAGVDTQYF.

The chain is built from TRBV6-2 or TRBV6-3 and TRBJ2-1, with 13 bases that match TRBD2. The germline V gene encodes CDR1 MNHEY and CDR2 SVGEGT. Trimming took 2 bases from V and 8 from J; bases not matched to a gene: 6. There are 16 residues in the CDR3. CDR3 nucleotide sequence: TGTGCCAGCAGTTACGCCGGACTAGCGGGAGCCGATGAGCAGTTCTTC. Encoded protein: CASSYAGLAGADEQFF.

The chain carries TRBV6-6 and TRBJ2-1; TRBD2 aligns across 8 bases. Germline values: CDR1 MNHNY, CDR2 SVGAGI (reference sequence). Trimming cost V 6 bases and J 8 bases; bases outside gene matches: 6. The CDR3 runs 13 residues. This chain's CDR3 is CASRREGSYEQFF. DNA for the CDR3: TGTGCCAGCAGACGGGAGGGTAGCTATGAGCAGTTCTTC.

This clone was seen once. This sequence joins TRBV4-3 and TRBJ1-3; D is ambiguous. V gave up 0 bases and J gave up 0 bases, with 6 bases separating them. This CDR3 contains 15 residues. Germline V CDR1 and CDR2: LGHNA, YSLEER. CDR3 in DNA: TGCGCCAGCAGCCAAGACAGGAACTCTGGAAACACCATATATTTT. Its translation is CASSQDRNSGNTIYF.

The rearrangement uses TRBV11-2 and TRBJ2-1, with D perhaps TRBD2 (6 bases). The CDR3 totals 14 residues. The V end was cut by 5 bases, the J end by 3 bases, with 11 bases between. From germline, CDR1 is SGHAT and CDR2 FQNNGV. The CDR3 sequence: CASSPTSYYNEQFF. DNA for the CDR3: TGTGCCAGCAGCCCCACTAGCTACTACAATGAGCAGTTCTTC.

The genes are TRBV6-2 or TRBV6-3 and TRBJ2-6; 9 bases are a match to TRBD1. Per the germline V gene, CDR1 is MNHEY and CDR2 is SVGEGT. V was clipped by 4 bases and J by 0 bases; unmatched bases: 7. There are 18 residues in the CDR3. Here the CDR3 reads CASSSRTGANSGANVLTF. As DNA, the CDR3 is TGTGCCAGCAGTTCTCGGACAGGGGCAAACTCTGGGGCCAACGTCCTGACTTTC.

The DNA for the CDR3 is TGCGCCAGCAGCCAAGAGGGGGCAGTGGAACTGTTTTTT. Amino acid sequence: CASSQEGAVELFF. The rearrangement links TRBV4-1 to TRBJ1-4, with a tentative D call TRBD1 (6 bases). CDR3 length equals 13 residues. Trimming removed 0 bases from V and 12 bases from J, with 11 bases in between. CDR1 and CDR2 (germline): MGHRA, YSYEKL.

This chain uses TRBV2 with TRBJ1-6; 7 bases map to TRBD1. The length of the CDR3 is 14 residues. Germline CDR1 SNHLY, CDR2 FYNNEI. The trim removed 4 bases at V and 6 bases at J, leaving 3 bases unmatched. In DNA, the CDR3 is TGTGCCAGCAGTGTCCGGGACAGTAATTCACCCCTCCACTTT. Amino acids: CASSVRDSNSPLHF.

The chain recombines TRBV9 with TRBJ2-5; 7 bases align to TRBD1. The germline V gene encodes CDR1 SGDLS and CDR2 YYNGEE. The CDR3 sequence is 16 residues long. Trimming at V came to 4 bases and at J to 4 bases, leaving 13 bases not matched to a gene. The CDR3 DNA reads TGTGCCAGCAGCCCGGACAGGTTCACAAGGAGAGAGACCCAGTACTTC. Translation: CASSPDRFTRRETQYF.

The chain has TRBV19 and TRBJ2-1; TRBD2 is a possible D gene (5 bases). The V end was cut by 7 bases, the J end by 6 bases, with 16 bases between. The CDR3 is 14 residues long. Germline loops: CDR1 LNHDA, CDR2 SQIVND (reference sequence). CDR3 in DNA: TGTGCCAGTAATTGGTTCGGGAATCGCAATGAGCAGTTCTTC. Translating it yields CASNWFGNRNEQFF.

This clone was counted once. The chain employs TRBV19 and TRBJ2-3; the match to TRBD2 covers 14 bases. CDR1 and CDR2 (germline): LNHDA, SQIVND (reference sequence). Trimming at V came to 5 bases and at J to 1 base, leaving 8 bases not matched to a gene. This CDR3 region has 18 residues. The CDR3 nucleotides read TGTGCCAGTAGTGTTGGACTAGCGGGAGGCCGGGGCACAGATACGCAGTATTTT. It codes for CASSVGLAGGRGTDTQYF.

This clone has a single count. The chain combines TRBV5-6 with TRBJ1-1; TRBD1 is a possible D gene (6 bases). CDR3 length: 14 amino acids. The germline gives CDR1 SGHDT, CDR2 YYEEEE. V shed 5 bases and J shed 3 bases, with 14 bases lying between them. CDR3 protein: CASRLQGGDTEAFF. The CDR3 DNA reads as TGTGCCAGCAGGTTACAGGGTGGGGACACTGAAGCTTTCTTT.

The rearrangement uses TRBV3-1 (or the pseudogene TRBV3-2) and TRBJ2-1; D possibly corresponds to TRBD2 (5 bases). Germline V CDR1 and CDR2: LGHDT, YNNKEL (reference sequence). The CDR3 has 15 amino acids. The germline V and J ends were trimmed by 0 bases and 9 bases, with 15 bases remaining between them. The CDR3 loop is CASSQEGGPWGEQFF. The CDR3 DNA is TGTGCCAGCAGCCAAGAAGGCGGGCCCTGGGGTGAGCAGTTCTTC.

The chain combines TRBV28 with TRBJ1-4; 10 bases match TRBD1. V gave up 5 bases and J gave up 5 bases; unmatched junction bases: 14. This CDR3 spans 18 amino acids. Germline-derived CDR1 and CDR2 are MDHEN and SYDVKM. The CDR3 bases are TGTGCCAGCAGTCCACCCCGACAGGGGGCGAAGAAAAATGAAAAACTGTTTTTT. Translated: CASSPPRQGAKKNEKLFF.

This clone was seen once. The chain employs TRBV3-1 (or the pseudogene TRBV3-2) and TRBJ1-5, with TRBD1 matching 10 bases. V trimming: 1 base; J trimming: 6 bases; junction bases outside the gene matches: 6. From germline, CDR1 is LGHDT and CDR2 YNNKEL (reference sequence). This CDR3 spans 16 amino acids. CDR3 bases: TGTGCCAGCAGCCAAGGACAGGGGGCGCGCGGTCAGCCCCAGCATTTT. It specifies CASSQGQGARGQPQHF.

This rearrangement joins TRBV7-2 to TRBJ1-5; D gene unclear. The V end was cut by 2 bases, the J end by 6 bases, with 5 bases between. This CDR3 is 12 amino acids long. CDR1 is SGHTA and CDR2 is FQGNSA in the germline V gene. The CDR3 spells CASSLLSQPQHF. The CDR3 DNA follows: TGTGCCAGCAGCTTACTAAGTCAGCCCCAGCATTTT.

The genes are TRBV24-1 and TRBJ2-3; D possibly corresponds to TRBD2 (6 bases). Germline loops: CDR1 KGHDR, CDR2 SFDVKD. V gave up 5 bases and J gave up 0 bases, with 11 bases separating them. The length of the CDR3 is 15 residues. CDR3 sequence: CATSAGGRSTDTQYF. In DNA, the CDR3 is TGTGCCACCAGTGCTGGGGGGAGGAGCACAGATACGCAGTATTTT.